Below, 2 T cell receptor beta chains from the same sample are listed, as sequenced in a study of PD-L1 blockade in urothelial cancer. Profiled with immunoSEQ multiplex PCR; TCRdb holds only in-frame clones, not every one. The sample shows roughly 87,000 clones, approximately 90% of them seen only once. The specimen was PBMCs, collected around atezolizumab (anti-PD-L1) treatment. These receptors all stem from a woman between 65 and 79 years old with urothelial cancer.

This chain links TRBV5-1 with TRBJ2-2; 10 nucleotides align to TRBD2. Trimming removed 3 bases from V and 6 bases from J; junction bases left unmatched: 5. There are 15 residues in the CDR3. Germline V CDR1 and CDR2: SGHRS, YFSETQ. The CDR3 sequence: CASSYGTSDPGELFF. The DNA of the CDR3 is TGCGCCAGCAGCTACGGGACTAGCGACCCCGGGGAGCTGTTTTTT.

In this sample, this clone turned up once. V gene TRBV6-1 combines with J gene TRBJ2-1; 8 positions match TRBD1. CDR3 length equals 16 residues. CDR1 and CDR2 (germline): MNHNS, SASEGT. Germline trimming cut 0 bases from V and 2 bases from J; bases unmatched to any gene: 3. The CDR3 loop reads CASSEATRGPYNEQFF. Here the CDR3 DNA reads TGTGCCAGCAGTGAAGCGACCAGGGGGCCCTACAATGAGCAGTTCTTC.